This entry lists 20 T cell receptor beta chains sequenced from one sample in a study of control samples from healthy donors and cancer patients. Repertoires were generated with immunoSEQ multiplex PCR, while TCRdb's copy carries only in-frame clones and drops some. The profile covers 250,000 to 300,000 clones, with roughly 80% appearing a single time and about 14% taken by the ten largest. Sequenced sample: PBMCs. The receptor source for this set is a woman in her fifties or sixties with lung cancer.

The chain has TRBV7-8 and TRBJ2-2; possible D gene TRBD1, 6 bases. In germline, CDR1 is SGHVS, CDR2 FQNEAQ. V gave up 7 bases and J gave up 7 bases, with 7 bases separating them. This CDR3 is 11 amino acids long. The CDR3 coding sequence is TGTGCCAGCAACAGGGTCGGGGAGCTGTTTTTT. It specifies CASNRVGELFF.

This clone was seen just once. V gene TRBV15 combines with J gene TRBJ2-7; 8 nucleotides agree with TRBD1. CDR1 and CDR2 from the germline V gene are LNHNV and YYDKDF (reference sequence). Trimming took 0 bases from V and 2 from J; bases not matched to a gene: 6. This CDR3 has 16 amino acids. The DNA for the CDR3 is TGTGCCACCAGCAGAGACGGACGGGGACAGGCCTACGAGCAGTACTTC. Translation gives CATSRDGRGQAYEQYF.

This clone occurred a few times. Other nucleotide sequences in the sample specify the same CDR3. The J gene is TRBJ2-3, the V gene TRBV18; D is possibly TRBD1 or TRBD2 (5 bases each). V dropped 3 bases and J dropped 4 bases, with 14 bases sitting between them. The CDR3 spans 15 residues. CDR1 and CDR2 from the germline V gene are KGHSH and LQKENI. This CDR3 is CASSPPGRGSDTQYF. The CDR3 nucleotides read TGTGCCAGCTCACCCCCGGGACGGGGATCAGATACGCAGTATTTT.

This clone appeared a few times. The chain links TRBV2 to TRBJ1-4, with a possible D match to TRBD1 (5 bases). The CDR3 spans 15 residues. V shed 8 bases and J shed 8 bases, with 21 bases lying between them. CDR1 and CDR2 from the germline V gene are SNHLY and FYNNEI. The CDR3 reads CASLTPQGFGEKLFF. The CDR3 nucleotides read TGTGCCAGCCTAACTCCCCAGGGTTTCGGGGAAAAACTGTTTTTT.

The chain employs TRBV7-9 and TRBJ1-2; 8 bases fit TRBD1. Losses at the gene ends were 1 base for V and 7 bases for J; bases not matched to a gene: 14. CDR3 length: 17 residues. Germline V gene lookup returns CDR1 SEHNR and CDR2 FQNEAQ (reference sequence). CDR3 amino acids: CASSLDVGQGAPGGYTF. The CDR3 DNA follows: TGTGCCAGCAGCTTAGATGTTGGCCAGGGGGCGCCTGGTGGCTACACCTTC. The full variable domain, completed using reference TRBV7-9 and TRBJ1-2, is DTGVSQNPRHKITKRGQNVTFRCDPISEHNRLYWYRQTLGQGPEFLTYFQNEAQLEKSRLLSDRFSAERPKGSFSTLEIQRTEQGDSAMYLCASSLDVGQGAPGGYTFGSGTRLTVV.

The chain combines TRBV5-1 with TRBJ2-7; 9 nucleotides match TRBD1. After removal of 3 bases from V and 7 bases from J, the junction contained 8 bases not matched to a gene. CDR3 length: 14 residues. Germline-derived CDR1 and CDR2 are SGHRS and YFSETQ. CDR3 region: CASSYRDRVLEQYF. The CDR3 DNA reads as TGCGCCAGCAGCTACAGGGACAGGGTTCTGGAGCAGTACTTC.

The rearrangement uses TRBV6-5 and TRBJ1-1; no firm D call. CDR3 length equals 13 residues. With 8 bases removed from V and 0 bases from J, the gap between germline ends came to 10 bases. Germline lookup yields CDR1 MNHEY and CDR2 SVGAGI. CDR3 in amino acids: CASGTVVNTEAFF. Here the CDR3 DNA reads TGTGCCAGCGGCACGGTTGTGAACACTGAAGCTTTCTTT.

The chain links TRBV21-1 to TRBJ2-7; the DNA was not used to check the table's D call, TRBD1. TRBV21-1 is noted as a pseudogene. The CDR3 consists of 14 residues. CDR3 DNA sequence: TGTGCCAGCAGCCACCCGGGACAGCCCTACGAGCAGTACTTC. It encodes CASSHPGQPYEQYF.

Comments on this clone: The same CDR3 is also encoded by other DNA sequences in this sample. The chain carries TRBV7-9 and TRBJ1-5, with 8 bases identical to TRBD1. With V trimmed by 0 bases and J by 1 base, 2 bases remained unmatched. This CDR3 region has 16 residues. Germline V gene lookup returns CDR1 SEHNR and CDR2 FQNEAQ (reference sequence). The CDR3 DNA reads TGTGCCAGCAGCTTAGCTCAGGGGGCAAGCAATCAGCCCCAGCATTTT. It specifies CASSLAQGASNQPQHF.

The rearrangement uses TRBV2 and TRBJ1-2; 9 bases line up with TRBD1. CDR3 length equals 16 residues. V shed 4 bases, J shed 9 bases, and the junction held 15 bases outside the gene matches. Germline loops: CDR1 SNHLY, CDR2 FYNNEI. The CDR3 DNA is TGTGCCAGCAGTGGTTTAACCGGGACAGGGACCCGGAGCTACACCTTC. It yields the protein CASSGLTGTGTRSYTF.

The J gene is TRBJ2-2, the V gene TRBV9, with a tentative D call TRBD2 (7 bases). CDR3 length: 15 amino acids. The germline V gene has CDR1 SGDLS and CDR2 YYNGEE. The V gene lost 4 bases and the J gene lost 4 bases, with 14 bases spanning the gap. CDR3 sequence (DNA): TGTGCCAGCAGCCTCGAGGGGGAGGGCACCGGGGAGCTGTTTTTT. Residues: CASSLEGEGTGELFF.

This clone was counted once. The DNA of the CDR3 is TGTGCCAGCATCCTAGACAGAGCCATGCCCTACGAGCAGTACTTC. Protein product: CASILDRAMPYEQYF. V is TRBV6-5 and J is TRBJ2-7, with a tentative D call TRBD1 (5 bases). Germline assignment: CDR1 MNHEY and CDR2 SVGAGI. There are 15 residues in the CDR3. V was clipped by 7 bases and J by 2 bases, with 18 bases between them.

The chain couples TRBV6-5 to TRBJ1-2; no clear D. This CDR3 region has 14 residues. The V end was cut by 5 bases, the J end by 3 bases, with 13 bases between. From germline, CDR1 is MNHEY and CDR2 SVGAGI. The CDR3 DNA reads as TGTGCCAGCAGTCTGGACGGAGAATACTATGGCTACACCTTC. This gives the protein CASSLDGEYYGYTF.

Comment on this clone: Other DNA sequences from this sample encode an identical CDR3 as well. The chain uses TRBV3-1 (or the pseudogene TRBV3-2) and TRBJ1-2; no reliable D call. Trimming pared 0 bases from V and 2 bases from J, leaving 7 bases between. CDR3 length equals 14 residues. CDR1 and CDR2 from the germline V gene are LGHDT and YNNKEL (reference sequence). The DNA of the CDR3 is TGTGCCAGCAGCCAAGACTACTCGAACTATGGCTACACCTTC. Its translation: CASSQDYSNYGYTF.

The chain uses TRBV14 and TRBJ2-5; possible D gene TRBD2, 6 bases. V was trimmed by 5 bases and J by 9 bases, leaving 16 bases between them. This CDR3 contains 13 residues. The germline V gene encodes CDR1 SGHDN and CDR2 FVKESK. The CDR3 spells CASSFQLRDSQYF. The CDR3 bases are TGTGCCAGCAGCTTTCAACTCCGGGACTCCCAGTACTTC.

The rearrangement joins TRBV9 to TRBJ2-1, with TRBD1 matching over 10 bases. The CDR3 runs 15 residues. V dropped 0 bases and J dropped 10; count of bases not matched to a gene: 7. Germline CDR1 is SGDLS and CDR2 is YYNGEE. The DNA for the CDR3 is TGTGCCAGCAGCGTAGATGGGACAGGGGATCGCGAGCAGTTCTTC. It translates to CASSVDGTGDREQFF.

J is TRBJ2-4 and V is TRBV30; 9 bases fit TRBD1. CDR3 length equals 14 residues. The germline V gene encodes CDR1 GTSNPN and CDR2 SVGIG (reference sequence). Unmatched junction bases numbered 6, after V lost 3 bases and J lost 6 bases. The CDR3: CAWRGTGRRNIQYF. The CDR3 DNA reads TGTGCCTGGAGGGGGACAGGGCGGCGAAACATTCAGTACTTC.

Turning to this clone: Distinct nucleotide sequences in the sample also encode this CDR3. This rearrangement joins TRBV9 to TRBJ1-1; 8 nucleotides match TRBD1. The CDR3 is made up of 14 amino acids. V was clipped by 2 bases and J by 1 base; unmatched bases: 1. Germline V gene sequence: CDR1 SGDLS, CDR2 YYNGEE. CDR3 residues: CASSVTGGNTEAFF. The CDR3 DNA reads TGTGCCAGCAGCGTTACAGGGGGGAACACTGAAGCTTTCTTT.

The CDR3 DNA follows: TGTGCCGGTAGGGGAGGGACATCCAGCACAGATACGCAGTATTTT. Translation: CAGRGGTSSTDTQYF. This chain uses TRBV2 with TRBJ2-3; the D gene is possibly TRBD2 (7 bases). This CDR3 contains 15 residues. Germline V gene data show CDR1 as SNHLY and CDR2 as FYNNEI. The V end was cut by 11 bases, the J end by 0 bases, with 18 bases between.

The chain is built from TRBV6-2 or TRBV6-3 and TRBJ2-5; D might be TRBD2 (6 bases). Trimming cost V 2 bases and J 2 bases, with 12 bases left between them. The germline V gene has CDR1 MNHEY and CDR2 SVGEGT. The CDR3 consists of 15 residues. For the CDR3, the DNA is TGTGCCAGCAGTTACGCCGGGACTTCGCAAGAGACCCAGTACTTC. It is translated as CASSYAGTSQETQYF.